A selection of T cell receptor beta chains follows, all from one sample in a study of blood T cell repertoires in COVID-19. The data were produced by immunoSEQ multiplex PCR, yet TCRdb's version contains in-frame clones alone and is incomplete. The table records 250,000 to 300,000 clones, 87% of them present only once. Sequenced: peripheral blood. The receptor set was obtained from a woman aged 50 to 60 who had recovered from COVID-19. The CDR3 runs from the conserved cysteine through the conserved F or W. The order of the fields is clone size, D gene, V gene, J gene, CDR3 DNA, CDR3 protein. D genes are given only for firm matches. Clone sizes are given selectively: once, few, many, or a class where the clone is expanded.

>-|TRBD1|TRBV11-2|TRBJ2-6
TGTGCCAGCAGCTTAGTAGGACAGGGGGACGGGGCCAACGTCCTGACTTTC
CASSLVGQGDGANVLTF
>-|TRBD1|TRBV5-1|TRBJ2-3
TGCGCCAGCAGGACAGGGGGAGGGCTCACAGATACGCAGTATTTT
CASRTGGGLTDTQYF
>-|-|TRBV9|TRBJ2-3
TGTGCCAGCAGCGCAAGGACAGCCATAAGCACAGATACGCAGTATTTT
CASSARTAISTDTQYF
>-|-|TRBV7-2|TRBJ1-6
TGTGCCAGCAGCCGGACAGATTCACCCCTCCACTTT
CASSRTDSPLHF
>-|-|TRBV28|TRBJ1-2
TGTGCCAGCGATACAGGTCCCTCCGGCTACACCTTC
CASDTGPSGYTF
>-|-|TRBV6-6|TRBJ1-6
TGTGCCAGCAGTTATGTAAATTCACCCCTCCACTTT
CASSYVNSPLHF
>-|TRBD2|TRBV2|TRBJ2-1
TGTGCCAGCAGCCCCCGCCCCATGGGACTAGCTGTAACCACCTACAATGAGCAGTTCTTC
CASSPRPMGLAVTTYNEQFF
>-|-|TRBV18|TRBJ2-2
TGTGCCAGCTCACCAAGGACAGCCGGGGAGCTGTTTTTT
CASSPRTAGELFF
>-|-|TRBV6-5|TRBJ1-2
TGTGCCAGCAGTCGAGGGACTGCGGGTGCGGGAGGCTACACCTTC
CASSRGTAGAGGYTF
>-|-|TRBV28|TRBJ1-5
TGTGCCAGCAGTCCCCTGGCCCGATTTCAGCCCCAGCATTTT
CASSPLARFQPQHF
>-|-|TRBV10-3|TRBJ2-7
TGTGCCATCAGTGAGTCGCGAAGCTCCTACGAGCAGTACTTC
CAISESRSSYEQYF
>once|-|TRBV12-5|TRBJ1-1
TGTGCTAGTGGTTTGCAGGGGTTGAACACTGAAGCTTTCTTT
CASGLQGLNTEAFF
>-|-|TRBV19|TRBJ2-7
TGTGCCAGTAGTACGGACACCCAGGCCTACGAGCAGTACTTC
CASSTDTQAYEQYF
>-|TRBD1|TRBV6-5|TRBJ1-1
TGTGCCAGCAAGACAACAGGGGGAGGGACTGAAGCTTTCTTT
CASKTTGGGTEAFF
>-|-|TRBV5-1|TRBJ1-3
TGCGCCAGCAGCTTGGAGAGAGACACCAGCTCTGGAAACACCATATATTTT
CASSLERDTSSGNTIYF
>-|-|TRBV5-1|TRBJ2-1
TGCGCCAGCAGCTTGGCGGGGATTTACAATGAGCAGTTCTTC
CASSLAGIYNEQFF
>few|TRBD1|TRBV7-2|TRBJ2-3
TGTGCCAGCAGCCGGGACAGGGGCAAAACGCAGTATTTT
CASSRDRGKTQYF
>-|-|TRBV19|TRBJ2-3
TGTGCCAGTAGTATAGTGGACTCACCCACAGATACGCAGTATTTT
CASSIVDSPTDTQYF
>-|-|TRBV24-1|TRBJ2-7
TGTGCCACCAGTCCTAGCGGGACAGGGGACTACGAGCAGTACTTC
CATSPSGTGDYEQYF
>-|-|TRBV6-5|TRBJ1-5
TGTGCCAGCAGTTACTCCCCCCGGGGGGATCAGCCCCAGCATTTT
CASSYSPRGDQPQHF
>-|-|TRBV28|TRBJ1-2
TGTGCCAGCAGTTTAAGAAGGGGGTCTTCCTATGGCTACACCTTC
CASSLRRGSSYGYTF
>-|-|TRBV11-2|TRBJ2-3
TGTGCCAGCAGCCGAAACAGGGCCGGGTTAACGGATACGCAGTATTTT
CASSRNRAGLTDTQYF
>-|-|TRBV11-1|TRBJ2-7
TGTGCCAGCAGCTTGCCAGGAAACTACGAGCAGTACTTC
CASSLPGNYEQYF
>-|-|TRBV2|TRBJ2-1
TGTGCCAGCAGTTTCCCCCGGGGTACCTACAATGAGCAGTTCTTC
CASSFPRGTYNEQFF
>-|-|TRBV28|TRBJ1-1
TGTGCCAGCAGTCTTACGGGGGAGGGGAGCACTGAAGCTTTCTTT
CASSLTGEGSTEAFF
>-|-|TRBV5-6|TRBJ1-5
TGTGCCAGCAGCAACTACAGGACCCATAGCAATCAGCCCCAGCATTTT
CASSNYRTHSNQPQHF
>-|TRBD1|TRBV2|TRBJ1-2
TGTGCCAGCAGCCCGACAGGGGGAGATTCGTCTGGCTACACCTTC
CASSPTGGDSSGYTF
>-|-|TRBV5-1|TRBJ1-1
TGCGCCAGCAGCTTGCCTCCAGGGCTCGGCACTGAAGCTTTCTTT
CASSLPPGLGTEAFF
>-|-|TRBV5-4|TRBJ2-3
TGTGCCAGCAGCTCCCCGGACTGGGGGGTCACAGATACGCAGTATTTT
CASSSPDWGVTDTQYF
>many|-|TRBV9|TRBJ2-2
TGTGCCAGCAGCGTAGGCCCTAGCGGGGAGCTGTTTTTT
CASSVGPSGELFF
>-|-|TRBV7-2|TRBJ1-3
TGTGCCAGCAGCTTAGCGTGGAATACCGGGGACACCATATATTTT
CASSLAWNTGDTIYF
>-|-|TRBV4-3|TRBJ2-3
TGCGCCAGCAGCCAATACTCAGGGTCTAGCACAGATACGCAGTATTTT
CASSQYSGSSTDTQYF